This is a list of T cell receptor beta chains from one sample in a study of blood T cells in healthy people across ages. Each CDR3 protein gets one entry after TCRdb re-called the 5' RACE reads with MiXCR. The table lists around 500,000 distinct CDR3 sequences, roughly 48% of them singletons. Sequenced sample: blood. Receptor source: a man of 80 years or more in good health. Each CDR3 is given with its conserved first and last residue. The D gene is left open where the match is weak. Clone size is not always given. Where it is, it says once, few, many or a class for expanded clones.

v_call	d_call	j_call	clone_size	cdr3_aa	cdr3_nt
TRBV7-2	TRBD2	TRBJ2-1	-	CASSRTSAGGLFNEQFF	TGTGCCAGCAGCCGTACTAGCGCGGGAGGGCTTTTCAATGAGCAGTTCTTC
TRBV5-1	TRBD2	TRBJ2-2	once	CASSSSGANTGELFF	TGCGCCAGCAGCAGTAGCGGGGCGAACACCGGGGAGCTGTTTTTT
TRBV6-6	-	TRBJ2-5	-	CASSYVAGPFGGQYF	TGTGCCAGCAGTTACGTTGCGGGTCCGTTCGGTGGGCAGTACTTC
TRBV12-3/TRBV12-4	TRBD2	TRBJ2-5	-	CASSPFLTSGRVSPYF	TGTGCCAGCAGTCCATTCCTGACTAGCGGGAGAGTTTCCCCGTACTTC
TRBV4-1	-	TRBJ2-5	once	CASSQVQGGETQYF	TGCGCCAGCAGCCAAGTCCAAGGGGGGGAGACCCAGTACTTC
TRBV7-3	TRBD1	TRBJ2-7	few	CASSFTGTDEQYF	TGTGCCAGCAGCTTTACCGGGACAGACGAGCAGTACTTC
TRBV5-1	-	TRBJ2-7	-	CASSSEQGGEQYF	TGCGCCAGCAGCTCCGAACAGGGTGGCGAGCAGTACTTC
TRBV29-1	-	TRBJ2-1	many	CSVERRGPGLSSWAYNEQFF	TGCAGCGTCGAGCGACGGGGACCGGGTCTTAGTTCTTGGGCCTACAATGAGCAGTTCTTC
TRBV5-1	TRBD1	TRBJ2-7	-	CASSSETGDYEQYF	TGCGCCAGCAGCTCGGAGACAGGGGACTACGAGCAGTACTTC
TRBV9	TRBD1	TRBJ2-2	-	CASSAGQGGLGELFF	TGTGCCAGCAGCGCTGGACAGGGCGGTCTAGGGGAGCTGTTTTTT
TRBV4-1	-	TRBJ2-7	-	CASSRGQMSSYEQYF	TGCGCCAGCAGCCGAGGACAGATGAGCTCCTACGAGCAGTACTTC
TRBV20-1	TRBD2	TRBJ2-7	-	CSARDTRGGYEQYF	TGCAGTGCTAGAGATACCCGCGGGGGATACGAGCAGTACTTC
TRBV6-5	TRBD2	TRBJ2-1	many	CASSQREGRNEQFF	TGTGCCAGCAGTCAACGGGAGGGCCGAAATGAGCAGTTCTTC
TRBV6-6	TRBD2	TRBJ2-7	many	CASSFELADYYEQYF	TGTGCCAGCAGTTTTGAACTAGCGGACTACTACGAGCAGTACTTC
TRBV7-2	-	TRBJ1-1	-	CASSKSLGPNTEAFF	TGTGCCAGCAGCAAAAGTCTGGGCCCGAACACTGAAGCTTTCTTT
TRBV20-1	-	TRBJ1-2	few	CSARDHRVSYGYTF	TGCAGTGCTAGAGATCATAGGGTCAGCTATGGCTACACCTTC
TRBV7-9	TRBD1	TRBJ2-1	few	CASSLALGTGSLNEQFF	TGTGCCAGCAGCTTAGCGCTCGGGACAGGATCCCTCAATGAGCAGTTCTTC
TRBV18	-	TRBJ2-5	-	CASSTGQETQYF	TGTGCCAGCTCAACAGGGCAGGAGACCCAGTACTTC
TRBV24-1	-	TRBJ2-7	-	CATNGVNSAYEQYF	TGTGCCACCAATGGCGTAAATTCGGCTTACGAGCAGTACTTC
TRBV5-1	-	TRBJ1-2	-	CASSLVSPGYGYTF	TGCGCCAGCAGCTTGGTCTCCCCGGGGTATGGCTACACCTTC
TRBV7-2	TRBD1	TRBJ1-2	-	CASTLPWGQGSYGYTF	TGTGCCAGCACCCTGCCGTGGGGACAGGGTTCCTATGGCTACACCTTC
TRBV4-2	TRBD1	TRBJ1-4	once	CASSQGRGREVNEKLFF	TGTGCCAGCAGCCAAGGGAGGGGGCGCGAGGTTAACGAAAAACTGTTTTTT
TRBV6-5	TRBD2	TRBJ2-1	-	CASSYSPLAGSYNEQFF	TGTGCCAGCAGTTACTCGCCTCTAGCGGGATCCTACAATGAGCAGTTCTTC
TRBV7-9	TRBD1	TRBJ1-6	-	CASSLQTGRDSPLHF	TGTGCCAGCAGCTTACAGACAGGGAGGGATTCACCCCTCCACTTT
TRBV27	TRBD2	TRBJ2-7	-	CASGIPVSGRSSYEQYF	TGTGCCAGCGGAATACCAGTTAGCGGGAGGAGCTCCTACGAGCAGTACTTC
TRBV29-1	-	TRBJ2-3	-	CSVDLGTGLDTDTQYF	TGCAGCGTCGACCTCGGGACAGGACTAGACACAGATACGCAGTATTTT
TRBV7-6	-	TRBJ1-5	few	CASSFRPGQPQHF	TGTGCCAGCAGCTTCCGACCGGGACAGCCCCAGCATTTT
TRBV6-6	-	TRBJ1-2	-	CASTYPGESGRTF	TGTGCCAGCACCTATCCTGGGGAGAGTGGCCGCACCTTC
TRBV28	-	TRBJ2-7	-	CASSLERTSSYEQYF	TGTGCCAGCAGTTTAGAGCGGACATCCTCCTACGAGCAGTACTTC
TRBV7-6	TRBD2	TRBJ2-7	once	CASSLATGGLPYEQYF	TGTGCCAGCAGCTTAGCAACGGGGGGTCTCCCCTACGAGCAGTACTTC
TRBV29-1	TRBD1	TRBJ2-1	-	CSGNQGANEQFF	TGCAGCGGAAACCAGGGGGCTAATGAGCAGTTCTTC
TRBV28	-	TRBJ2-7	few	CASSSRVIVHEQYF	TGTGCCAGCAGTTCCCGAGTCATCGTCCACGAGCAGTACTTC
TRBV6-6	TRBD1	TRBJ1-2	many	CASSYGGQAGGYTF	TGTGCCAGCAGTTACGGCGGACAGGCAGGCGGCTACACCTTC
TRBV12-3/TRBV12-4	TRBD2	TRBJ2-3	-	CASSPSLAGVGADTQYF	TGTGCCAGCAGTCCATCACTAGCGGGGGTAGGGGCAGATACGCAGTATTTT
TRBV7-2	-	TRBJ1-4	few	CASSSQGSENEKLFF	TGTGCCAGCAGCTCTCAGGGGAGCGAGAATGAAAAACTGTTTTTT
TRBV2	-	TRBJ1-2	few	CASSERDGYGYTF	TGTGCCAGCAGTGAGAGGGACGGCTATGGCTACACCTTC